A selection of T cell receptor beta chains follows, all from one sample in a study of blood T cell repertoires in COVID-19. Generated by immunoSEQ multiplex PCR, the TCRdb table keeps only in-frame clones and is missing some. The sample has 270,000 or so clones, roughly 88% seen once. Sequences were obtained from peripheral blood. Receptor source: a woman younger than 45 with active or convalescent COVID-19. The CDR3 runs from the conserved cysteine through the conserved F or W. D genes are given only for firm matches. Some rows mark clone size as missing; the rest say once, few, many or name a class of expanded clone.

J | length | V | D | size | DNA | CDR3
TRBJ2-3 | 14 | TRBV13 | TRBD2 | . | TGTGCCAGCAGCCCGAGCGGGGGGGTAGATACGCAGTATTTT | CASSPSGGVDTQYF
TRBJ1-2 | 16 | TRBV7-8 | . | . | TGTGCCAGCAGCCTACTAAGAACAGGAGCGCTAGATGGCTACACCTTC | CASSLLRTGALDGYTF
TRBJ1-1 | 14 | TRBV6-5 | . | . | TGTGCCAGCAGCCCCCCGGAGGTCAGCACTGAAGCTTTCTTT | CASSPPEVSTEAFF
TRBJ1-4 | 15 | TRBV9 | . | few | TGTGCCAGCAGCGTAGAGGGACGGGGGGATGAAAAACTGTTTTTT | CASSVEGRGDEKLFF
TRBJ1-1 | 13 | TRBV7-9 | . | . | TGTGCCAGCAGCTTAGAGGAGGAGACCTGGGCTTTCTTT | CASSLEEETWAFF
TRBJ2-1 | 18 | TRBV21-1 | . | . | TGTGCCAGCAGCAAAGTCCCATGGACTAGCGGGGCCTACAATGAGCAGTTCTTC | CASSKVPWTSGAYNEQFF
TRBJ2-6 | 16 | TRBV19 | TRBD1 | once | TGTGCCAGTGGGGACAGGGGGTCTCGTGGGGCCAACGTCCTGACTTTC | CASGDRGSRGANVLTF
TRBJ2-3 | 14 | TRBV5-1 | . | . | TGCGCCAGCAGCTTGGATAGGGGTTTTAATACGCAGTATTTT | CASSLDRGFNTQYF
TRBJ2-6 | 15 | TRBV19 | . | . | TGTGCCAGTACCAGAGCTACAGCTGGGGCCAACGTCCTGACTTTC | CASTRATAGANVLTF
TRBJ2-1 | 12 | TRBV27 | TRBD2 | . | TGTGCCACCGGGGGGTTCAACAATGAGCAGTTCTTC | CATGGFNNEQFF
TRBJ1-2 | 14 | TRBV28 | . | . | TGTGCCAGCAGTTTAGGGGCAGCTAACTATGGCTACACCTTC | CASSLGAANYGYTF
TRBJ2-6 | 17 | TRBV6-4 | TRBD1 | . | TGTGCCAGCAGCCCCGGGACAGGTGGCTCTGGGGCCAACGTCCTGACTTTC | CASSPGTGGSGANVLTF
TRBJ1-6 | 14 | TRBV6-1 | . | . | TGTGCCAGCAGTGAAGTATTAGGCGGGACCTCCCAATACTTT | CASSEVLGGTSQYF
TRBJ2-3 | 14 | TRBV6-5 | . | . | TGTGCCACTCAAACCCCCCTAGTCACAGATACGCAGTATTTT | CATQTPLVTDTQYF
TRBJ1-2 | 15 | TRBV4-2 | TRBD1 | . | TGTGCCAGCAGCCAAGGGACAGGGGGCTACTATGGCTACACCTTC | CASSQGTGGYYGYTF
TRBJ1-1 | 11 | TRBV29-1 | . | once | TGCAGCGTATCGAGTCTCACTGAAGCTTTCTTT | CSVSSLTEAFF
TRBJ1-1 | 10 | TRBV19 | . | . | TGTGCCAGCGAACGGGACAAAACTTTCTTT | CASERDKTFF
TRBJ1-6 | 14 | TRBV5-4 | . | . | TGTGCCAGCAGCCCAACAGGGTTTGGTTCACCCCTCCACTTT | CASSPTGFGSPLHF
TRBJ2-4 | 18 | TRBV21-1 | . | . | TGTGCCAGCAGCCCTCGGGGGGAGCGGGGGGGCTCCAAAAACATTCAGTACTTC | CASSPRGERGGSKNIQYF
TRBJ2-7 | 15 | TRBV7-9 | . | once | TGTGCCAGCAGCCGCGCCTACGAGAGCTCCTACGAGCAGTACTTC | CASSRAYESSYEQYF
TRBJ2-1 | 19 | TRBV30 | . | . | TGTGCCTGGAGTTTCACTTCCGGGACAAGGTCCCTCTCCTACAATGAGCAGTTCTTC | CAWSFTSGTRSLSYNEQFF
TRBJ2-5 | 13 | TRBV5-6 | . | few | TGTGCCAGCAGCTTGTCGGGGGTCGCGACCCAGTACTTC | CASSLSGVATQYF
TRBJ1-1 | 13 | TRBV29-1 | . | . | TGCAGCGGGAGCAGAGGAATGAACACTGAAGCTTTCTTT | CSGSRGMNTEAFF
TRBJ2-7 | 14 | TRBV5-1 | TRBD1 | . | TGCGCCAGCAGCTGGACAGGGGGGACCTACGAGCAGTACTTC | CASSWTGGTYEQYF
TRBJ2-7 | 14 | TRBV21-1 | . | few | TGTGCCAGCAATTACACAGGGAGCTCCTACGAGCAGTACTTC | CASNYTGSSYEQYF
TRBJ1-4 | 16 | TRBV6-2/TRBV6-3 | TRBD1 | . | TGTGCCAGCAGCCCTGTCCCGGGACAGGGTCGGGAAAAACTGTTTTTT | CASSPVPGQGREKLFF
TRBJ1-4 | 14 | TRBV28 | . | few | TGTGCCAGCAGTTTACCAGGGGCCGGTGAAAAACTGTTTTTT | CASSLPGAGEKLFF
TRBJ2-7 | 14 | TRBV7-2 | . | . | TGTGCCAGCAGCTCAGATAGACAAACGGCGGAGCAGTACTTC | CASSSDRQTAEQYF
TRBJ1-6 | 13 | TRBV6-5 | . | . | TGTGCCAGCAGTATTAGGGGTGGGTCACCCCTCCACTTT | CASSIRGGSPLHF
TRBJ1-2 | 17 | TRBV10-3 | TRBD1 | few | TGTGCCATCAGGGAGAGGACGCGAGGACAGGGGCATGATGGCTACACCTTC | CAIRERTRGQGHDGYTF
TRBJ1-6 | 13 | TRBV12-3/TRBV12-4 | . | . | TGTGCCAGCAGTTTTAACAGGAATTCACCCCTCCACTTT | CASSFNRNSPLHF
TRBJ1-6 | 15 | TRBV3-1/TRBV3-2 | . | . | TGTGCCAGCAGCCCCCCCTCCGGGGTAGGCTCACCCCTCCACTTT | CASSPPSGVGSPLHF
TRBJ1-2 | 15 | TRBV5-5 | . | few | TGTGCCAGCAGCTCCGGGACAAACTTGGGCTATGGCTACACCTTC | CASSSGTNLGYGYTF
TRBJ1-2 | 13 | TRBV6-6 | . | . | TGTGCCAGCAGTTACTCTTCAGGGAATGGCTACACCTTC | CASSYSSGNGYTF
TRBJ1-6 | 13 | TRBV6-1 | . | . | TGTGCCAGCAGTGAATCCCCAAATTCACCCCTCCACTTT | CASSESPNSPLHF
TRBJ2-7 | 15 | TRBV6-5 | TRBD2 | . | TGTGCCAGCAGCTGGTGGACTAGCGGGTTTTACGAGCAGTACTTC | CASSWWTSGFYEQYF
TRBJ2-1 | 15 | TRBV9 | TRBD1 | few | TGTGCCAGCACCCTGTGGGACAGGACACGCAATGAGCAGTTCTTC | CASTLWDRTRNEQFF
TRBJ1-1 | 14 | TRBV7-2 | . | . | TGTGCCAGCAGCTTACGGGTTTGGAACACTGAAGCTTTCTTT | CASSLRVWNTEAFF
TRBJ1-6 | 16 | TRBV5-1 | TRBD1 | . | TGCGCCAGCAGCTTGGAACAGGGGCTCTATAATTCACCCCTCCACTTT | CASSLEQGLYNSPLHF
TRBJ2-1 | 15 | TRBV10-3 | TRBD2 | . | TGTGCCATCAGTCCGTGGGGGGGCTCCTACAATGAGCAGTTCTTC | CAISPWGGSYNEQFF
TRBJ1-5 | 17 | TRBV11-2 | TRBD1 | . | TGTGCCAGCAGCTTGGGGACAGGGTCATCGGGCAATCAGCCCCAGCATTTT | CASSLGTGSSGNQPQHF
TRBJ2-1 | 16 | TRBV5-6 | TRBD2 | . | TGTGCCAGCAGCAAGAAACTAGCGGGGGGGCCCAATGAGCAGTTCTTC | CASSKKLAGGPNEQFF
TRBJ2-2 | 15 | TRBV2 | TRBD1 | . | TGTGCCAGCTCCCGGGACAGGACGAACACCGGGGAGCTGTTTTTT | CASSRDRTNTGELFF
TRBJ1-2 | 14 | TRBV6-5 | . | . | TGTGCCAGCAGTTACGACCCACAGTACTATGGCTACACCTTC | CASSYDPQYYGYTF
TRBJ1-6 | 16 | TRBV30 | . | . | TGTGCCTGGAGTGGGGAGGGTGGCTCCTATAATTCACCCCTCCACTTT | CAWSGEGGSYNSPLHF
TRBJ2-7 | 15 | TRBV19 | TRBD1 | . | TGTGCCAGTAGTATGTCCGGGACAGGGGTCTACGAGCAGTACTTC | CASSMSGTGVYEQYF
TRBJ1-2 | 13 | TRBV7-2 | . | . | TGTGCCAGCAGCTTAGGGGCAGACTATGGCTACACCTTC | CASSLGADYGYTF
TRBJ2-2 | 15 | TRBV14 | TRBD2 | . | TGTGCCAGCAGCCATTTGGGGAGGGGAGCCGGGGAGCTGTTTTTT | CASSHLGRGAGELFF